The entry that follows covers one TCR beta chain sequence. Its target is not known. This entry belongs to a study of radiation and T cells in renal cell carcinoma. Study details: Nephrectomy followed 15 Gy stereotactic body radiation by 4 weeks.

Time point reported: baseline pretreatment blood. The treatment was: 15 Gy SBRT to primary tumor, nephrectomy 4 weeks later. Sequencing was performed with immunoSEQ multiplex PCR; in TCRdb, only in-frame clones are kept and a portion is missing. In the table there are about 130,000 clones, around nine tenths of which are singletons. V was clipped by 4 bases and J by 8 bases, with 24 bases between them. The V gene's germline CDR1 is SGHRS and CDR2 YFSETQ. CDR3 length: 16 residues. The study, taken as a whole, reports: In blood, top tumor clones expanded by 2 weeks, shrinking by 4.

The TCR sequence derives from a woman aged 45-59 years with renal cell carcinoma. Sequences were derived from blood, sampled from a patient whose treatment included radiotherapy and nephrectomy. J is TRBJ1-2 and V is TRBV5-1; D uncertain. The CDR3 region has the DNA TGCGCCAGCAGCCAGAACGGAGGCCCAGAAATCGGGGGCTACACCTTC. Translated: CASSQNGGPEIGGYTF. Filled out from reference TRBV5-1 and TRBJ1-2, the complete variable domain reads KAGVTQTPRYLIKTRGQQVTLSCSPISGHRSVSWYQQTPGQGLQFLFEYFSETQRNKGNFPGRFSGRQFSNSRSEMNVSTLELGDSALYLCASSQNGGPEIGGYTFGSGTRLTVV.